The present T cell receptor beta chain was sequenced within a study of blood T cells in healthy people across ages. A second PCR of 7 to 11 cycles used a sample-barcoded 5' primer and a J-beta primer mix. TCRdb called the 5' RACE reads again in MiXCR, with one record for every CDR3 protein. The data show about 800,000 distinct CDR3 sequences, around 25% seen once. Per germline, CDR1 DFQATT and CDR2 SNEGSKA (reference sequence). This CDR3 comprises 14 residues. V shed 5 bases, J shed 9 bases, and the junction held 6 bases outside the gene matches. There were healthy Caucasian individuals from Russia, aged roughly 6 to 100, serving as donors. This sample was also put to use in a study of T cells of mothers and their children. That paper states: Similar effects of thymic selection on TCR recombination output were recorded in related and unrelated pairs.

The sequence was obtained from a boy aged 5 to 17 in good health. Input material: blood. The genes are TRBV20-1 and TRBJ2-1; 14 bases are a match to TRBD2. CDR3 nucleotides: TGCAGTGCTTTCGGGACTAGCGGGGGTGGTGAGCAGTTCTTC. Translating gives CSAFGTSGGGEQFF.